What follows are 29 T cell receptor beta chains derived from one specimen sequenced in a study of T cells in narcolepsy. Sequencing was performed with immunoSEQ multiplex PCR; in TCRdb, only in-frame clones are kept and a portion is missing. The sample has fewer than 40,000 clones; approximately 85% are singletons. The sample taken for sequencing was CD45RA- memory CD4+ T cells from PBMCs. The source of these receptors is a human donor with narcolepsy.

The chain uses TRBV7-9 and TRBJ2-7; D may be TRBD1 (6 bases). The length of the CDR3 is 16 residues. Germline V gives CDR1 SEHNR, CDR2 FQNEAQ (reference sequence). V was shortened by 4 bases and J by 1 base, with 17 bases between the two germline ends. In nucleotides, the CDR3 is TGTGCCAGCAGCTCGACCGGGACAAACCCTTCCTACGAGCAGTACTTC. This translates into CASSSTGTNPSYEQYF.

The genes are TRBV7-2 and TRBJ2-7; D gene ambiguous. Germline CDR1 reads SGHTA; CDR2 reads FQGNSA. This CDR3 has 13 residues. Trimming stripped 3 bases from V and 7 bases from J, with 13 bases between. The CDR3 region has the DNA TGTGCCAGCAGCTTCGCCGATCCTTTTGAGCAGTACTTC. Its protein is CASSFADPFEQYF.

The chain uses TRBV30 and TRBJ1-1; D unresolved. CDR3 length: 13 residues. The V end lost 8 bases, the J end lost 1 base, and 14 bases lay between the germline ends. Germline assignment: CDR1 GTSNPN and CDR2 SVGIG (reference sequence). The CDR3 sequence is CAGIGWENTEAFF. The CDR3, as DNA: TGTGCCGGAATCGGGTGGGAGAACACTGAAGCTTTCTTT.

This clone turned up a few times. The chain combines TRBV27 with TRBJ1-1, with TRBD1 matching over 7 bases. This CDR3 region has 14 residues. In germline, CDR1 is MNHEY, CDR2 SMNVEV (reference sequence). V lost 3 bases, J lost 8 bases, and 9 bases stayed unmatched. The CDR3, as DNA: TGTGCCAGCAGTTTTGGTCAGGGGGAGTCCGAAGCTTTCTTT. Encoded protein: CASSFGQGESEAFF.

Only a few counts were recorded for this clone. The genes are TRBV10-3 and TRBJ2-5; tentative D call: TRBD1 (6 bases). The J call may be incorrect, as the DNA end agrees better with TRBJ2-7. Germline V lookup: CDR1 ENHRY, CDR2 SYGVKD. The CDR3 spans 13 residues. The CDR3 nucleotides are TGTGCCATCAGTGGTGACAGGCGCTACGAGCAGTACTTC. Translation: CAISGDRRYEQYF.

The chain couples TRBV6-5 to TRBJ2-7, with D perhaps matching TRBD2 (5 bases). V shed 6 bases and J shed 5 bases, with 20 bases lying between them. The CDR3 totals 15 residues. Germline CDR1 and CDR2: MNHEY and SVGAGI. CDR3 in DNA: TGTGCCAGCAGCTCCCCTACTAGGAAATGGAACGAGCAGTACTTC. Translated, it gives CASSSPTRKWNEQYF.

The CDR3 loop reads CAISESDGQENSPLHF. The DNA for the CDR3 is TGTGCCATCAGTGAGTCCGATGGACAGGAGAATTCACCCCTCCACTTT. This sequence joins TRBV10-3 and TRBJ1-6; TRBD1 matches at 7 bases. J lost 7 bases, V lost 0 bases, and 6 bases had no gene match. The length of the CDR3 is 16 residues. Germline CDR1 and CDR2: ENHRY and SYGVKD.

The rearrangement links TRBV6-1 to TRBJ1-1; TRBD1 matches 8 bases. V gave up 1 base and J gave up 7 bases; unmatched junction bases: 8. The germline CDR1 and CDR2 sequences are MNHNS and SASEGT. The CDR3 is made up of 15 amino acids. CDR3: CASSEGVTGVYEAFF. For the CDR3, the DNA is TGTGCCAGCAGTGAAGGTGTGACAGGGGTTTATGAAGCTTTCTTT.

The chain couples TRBV7-2 to TRBJ2-7, with TRBD1 matching over 8 bases. V dropped 5 bases and J dropped 3; count of bases not matched to a gene: 3. The V gene's germline CDR1 is SGHTA and CDR2 FQGNSA. The CDR3 extends over 13 amino acids. DNA of the CDR3: TGTGCCAGCAGCGCGACAGGGGTCTACGAGCAGTACTTC. Translated, it gives CASSATGVYEQYF.

The chain carries TRBV7-9 and TRBJ2-3, with 10 positions matching TRBD2. Germline V CDR1 and CDR2: SEHNR, FQNEAQ (reference sequence). Losses at the gene ends were 5 bases for V and 1 base for J; bases not matched to a gene: 6. The CDR3 spans 16 residues. CDR3 region: CASSQDLAGGTDTQYF. Here the CDR3 DNA reads TGTGCCAGCAGCCAAGATCTAGCGGGAGGCACAGATACGCAGTATTTT. The entire variable domain, with the rest obtained from reference TRBV7-9 and TRBJ2-3, is as follows: DTGVSQNPRHKITKRGQNVTFRCDPISEHNRLYWYRQTLGQGPEFLTYFQNEAQLEKSRLLSDRFSAERPKGSFSTLEIQRTEQGDSAMYLCASSQDLAGGTDTQYFGPGTRLTVL.

The chain links TRBV4-3 to TRBJ1-4; D remains ambiguous. The germline V gene has CDR1 LGHNA and CDR2 YSLEER. The CDR3 length is 14 residues. The V and J ends lost 4 bases and 9 bases respectively, with 15 bases between them. The chain's CDR3 is CASSPGSAAQKLFF. DNA for the CDR3: TGCGCCAGCAGCCCGGGGTCCGCTGCCCAAAAACTGTTTTTT.

The V call is TRBV19, the J call TRBJ1-4, with D possibly TRBD1 on 5 matching bases. Germline V lookup: CDR1 LNHDA, CDR2 SQIVND (reference sequence). The CDR3 sequence is 13 residues long. The V and J ends lost 3 bases and 8 bases respectively, with 10 bases between them. CDR3 residues: CASSMDTEEKLFF. CDR3 nucleotides: TGTGCCAGTAGTATGGACACCGAGGAAAAACTGTTTTTT.

Only one count was recorded for this clone. This chain joins TRBV18 and TRBJ2-2; 10 bases fit TRBD2. The CDR3 sequence is 15 residues long. The V segment lost 5 bases and the J segment 6 bases; nucleotides outside the gene matches: 6. Per the germline V gene, CDR1 is KGHSH and CDR2 is LQKENI. Here the CDR3 DNA reads TGTGCCAGCTCAGCCCTAGCGGGAGAAGCCGGGGAGCTGTTTTTT. This codes for CASSALAGEAGELFF.

This clone has only a few counts. This sequence joins TRBV19 and TRBJ2-5, with D possibly TRBD1 on 7 matching bases. The CDR3 is 14 amino acids. V lost 4 bases and J lost 4, with 13 bases in between. CDR1 and CDR2 from the germline V gene are LNHDA and SQIVND (reference sequence). In nucleotides, the CDR3 is TGTGCCAGTAGTACGCGGGACAGAAGAGAGACCCAGTACTTC. Translating gives CASSTRDRRETQYF.

The CDR3 nucleotides are TGCGCCAGCAGCCTTGATAACAGGGCTGGGGCCAACGTCCTGACTTTC. Translated: CASSLDNRAGANVLTF. V usage is TRBV5-1 and J usage is TRBJ2-6; D perhaps matches TRBD1 (6 bases). V was clipped by 4 bases and J by 2 bases, with 13 bases between them. CDR3 length equals 16 residues. Germline CDR1 reads SGHRS; CDR2 reads YFSETQ. Using reference TRBV5-1 and TRBJ2-6 for the parts outside the CDR3, the full variable domain is KAGVTQTPRYLIKTRGQQVTLSCSPISGHRSVSWYQQTPGQGLQFLFEYFSETQRNKGNFPGRFSGRQFSNSRSEMNVSTLELGDSALYLCASSLDNRAGANVLTFGAGSRLTVL.

The chain links TRBV4-3 to TRBJ2-5; the D is unclear. V gave up 4 bases and J gave up 2 bases, with 14 bases separating them. CDR3 length equals 15 residues. Germline lookup yields CDR1 LGHNA and CDR2 YSLEER. The CDR3 DNA follows: TGCGCCAGCAGCCCAAGAGTATCCTTTCAAGAGACCCAGTACTTC. Translation: CASSPRVSFQETQYF.

This clone was detected once. The chain employs TRBV5-6 and TRBJ2-5; D is tentatively TRBD1 or TRBD2 (6 bases each). The CDR3 consists of 14 residues. Trimming took 0 bases from V and 7 from J, leaving 13 bases between them. Per the germline V gene, CDR1 is SGHDT and CDR2 is YYEEEE. CDR3 nucleotide sequence: TGTGCCAGCAGCTTGGCAGGGGTCGGGGGGACCCAGTACTTC. It yields the protein CASSLAGVGGTQYF.

The gene calls are TRBV25-1 and TRBJ2-7; 8 bases are a match to TRBD2. The V and J ends lost 6 bases and 5 bases, in that order; junction bases with no gene match: 6. The CDR3 totals 13 residues. Germline V lookup: CDR1 MGHDK, CDR2 SYGVNS. The CDR3 spells CASRKRERNEQYF. DNA for the CDR3: TGTGCCAGCAGAAAGCGGGAGAGGAACGAGCAGTACTTC.

The genes are TRBV6-1 and TRBJ1-2; D not resolved. Germline values: CDR1 MNHNS, CDR2 SASEGT. This CDR3 comprises 16 residues. The V gene lost 0 bases and the J gene lost 4 bases, with 15 bases spanning the gap. CDR3 loop: CASSEALFGGTYGYTF. The CDR3 DNA reads TGTGCCAGCAGTGAAGCGTTATTTGGCGGCACCTATGGCTACACCTTC.

The rearrangement links TRBV2 to TRBJ1-1, with a possible D match to TRBD1 (6 bases). Germline V gene lookup returns CDR1 SNHLY and CDR2 FYNNEI. V dropped 5 bases and J dropped 1 base, with 11 bases sitting between them. The CDR3 has 14 amino acids. CDR3 bases: TGTGCCAGCAGTCCACAGGGACAGAACACTGAAGCTTTCTTT. It codes for CASSPQGQNTEAFF.

The chain joins TRBV5-1 to TRBJ1-2, with D unclear. The CDR3 is 14 amino acids. Trimming took 4 bases from V and 7 from J, leaving 17 bases between them. Germline-derived CDR1 and CDR2 are SGHRS and YFSETQ. CDR3 region: CASSHGTPEGGYTF. CDR3 in DNA: TGCGCCAGCAGCCACGGCACCCCGGAGGGTGGCTACACCTTC.

The chain has TRBV28 and TRBJ1-2; D uncertain. The V end was cut by 2 bases, the J end by 7 bases, with 11 bases between. The germline CDR1 and CDR2 sequences are MDHEN and SYDVKM. This CDR3 spans 13 amino acids. This CDR3 reads CASSLKQPRGYTF. The CDR3 DNA follows: TGTGCCAGCAGTTTAAAACAGCCTCGTGGCTACACCTTC.

The CDR3 region is CASSLRGGLYEQYF. The CDR3 nucleotides are TGCGCCAGCAGCTTGCGGGGGGGCCTTTACGAGCAGTACTTC. The chain joins TRBV5-1 to TRBJ2-7; 8 bases match TRBD2. Trimming removed 1 base from V and 4 bases from J; junction bases left unmatched: 4. CDR3 length equals 14 residues. From germline, CDR1 is SGHRS and CDR2 YFSETQ.

As for this clone: Relative to the germline gene, one junction end is altered; a read error may explain this. The CDR3 DNA reads as TGTGCCAGCAGCTTAGCGGGACAGGGGGTATCCTTC. Translation gives CASSLAGQGVSF. V and J are TRBV11-2 and TRBJ1-2, with 11 positions matching TRBD1. This CDR3 has 12 amino acids. Per germline, CDR1 SGHAT and CDR2 FQNNGV.

The chain joins TRBV11-3 to TRBJ1-2; D is possibly TRBD1 (6 bases). Looked up from germline, CDR1 is SGHNT and CDR2 is YENEEA. The CDR3 sequence is 14 residues long. Trimming stripped 4 bases from V and 6 bases from J, with 15 bases between. CDR3 DNA: TGTGCCAGCAGCTCAACAGGGACCCAGGATGGCTACACCTTC. Translated: CASSSTGTQDGYTF.

The chain couples TRBV5-1 to TRBJ2-5; 11 bases map to TRBD2. The CDR3 is 17 amino acids. Germline CDR1 is SGHRS and CDR2 is YFSETQ. With 0 bases clipped from V and 1 base from J, the junction kept 5 bases outside the gene matches. For the CDR3, the DNA is TGCGCCAGCAGCTTGGTCCCGCTAGCGGGGGGCCAAGAGACCCAGTACTTC. Translating it yields CASSLVPLAGGQETQYF.

This clone showed up just once. The rearrangement links TRBV6-1 to TRBJ1-1; tentatively, D is TRBD1 (6 bases). Germline assignment: CDR1 MNHNS and CDR2 SASEGT. The CDR3 runs to 14 residues. V gave up 4 bases and J gave up 1 base, with 10 bases separating them. The CDR3 here is CASSVWGPNTEAFF. CDR3 DNA sequence: TGTGCCAGCAGTGTTTGGGGGCCGAACACTGAAGCTTTCTTT.

The rearrangement joins TRBV6-6 to TRBJ2-7; tentative D call: TRBD2 (5 bases). Trimming cost V 8 bases and J 5 bases, with 16 bases left between them. Per germline, CDR1 MNHNY and CDR2 SVGAGI (reference sequence). The CDR3 consists of 13 residues. The CDR3 DNA follows: TGTGCCAGCTCTTCCTCCTTCGGGAACGAGCAGTACTTC. Translated: CASSSSFGNEQYF.

This clone is a singleton in its sample. The chain has TRBV9 and TRBJ2-3, with TRBD2 identical over 7 bases. Germline CDR1 is SGDLS and CDR2 is YYNGEE. This CDR3 region has 16 residues. The V and J ends lost 4 bases and 0 bases, in that order; junction bases with no gene match: 8. DNA of the CDR3: TGTGCCAGCAGCCCCCGTAGCGGGTCTAGCACAGATACGCAGTATTTT. This codes for CASSPRSGSSTDTQYF. Together with reference TRBV9 and TRBJ2-3, the CDR3 gives the full variable domain: DSGVTQTPKHLITATGQRVTLRCSPRSGDLSVYWYQQSLDQGLQFLIQYYNGEERAKGNILERFSAQQFPDLHSELNLSSLELGDSALYFCASSPRSGSSTDTQYFGPGTRLTVL.